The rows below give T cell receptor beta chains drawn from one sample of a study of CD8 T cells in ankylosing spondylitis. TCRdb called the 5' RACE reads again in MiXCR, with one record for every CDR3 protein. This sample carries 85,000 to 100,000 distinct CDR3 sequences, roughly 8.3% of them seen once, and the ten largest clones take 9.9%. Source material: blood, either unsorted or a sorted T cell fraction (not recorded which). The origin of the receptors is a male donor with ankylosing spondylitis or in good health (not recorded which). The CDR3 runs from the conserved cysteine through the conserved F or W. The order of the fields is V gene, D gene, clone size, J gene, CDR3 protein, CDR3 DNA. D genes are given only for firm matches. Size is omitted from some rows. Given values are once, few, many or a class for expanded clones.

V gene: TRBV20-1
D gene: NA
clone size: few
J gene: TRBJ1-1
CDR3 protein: CSARTDTEAFF
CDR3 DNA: TGCAGTGCTAGAACGGATACTGAAGCTTTCTTT

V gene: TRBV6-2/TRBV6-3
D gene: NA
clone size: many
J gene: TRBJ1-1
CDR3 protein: CASRDMDTEAFF
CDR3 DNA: TGTGCCAGCCGGGACATGGACACTGAAGCTTTCTTT

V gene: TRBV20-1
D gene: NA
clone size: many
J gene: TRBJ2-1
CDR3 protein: CSARVSNNEQFF
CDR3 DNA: TGCAGTGCTAGGGTTAGCAACAATGAGCAGTTCTTC

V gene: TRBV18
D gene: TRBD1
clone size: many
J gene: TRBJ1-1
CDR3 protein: CASSPQGAMTEAFF
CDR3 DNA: TGTGCCAGCTCACCACAGGGGGCAATGACTGAAGCTTTCTTT

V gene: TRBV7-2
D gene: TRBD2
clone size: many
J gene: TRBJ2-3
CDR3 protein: CASSPKIAGLDTQYF
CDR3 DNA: TGTGCCAGCAGCCCCAAGATAGCGGGCCTCGATACGCAGTATTTT

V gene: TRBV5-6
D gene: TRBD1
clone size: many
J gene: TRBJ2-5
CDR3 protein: CASSIGTAWRETQYF
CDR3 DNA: TGTGCCAGCAGCATTGGGACAGCCTGGAGAGAGACCCAGTACTTC

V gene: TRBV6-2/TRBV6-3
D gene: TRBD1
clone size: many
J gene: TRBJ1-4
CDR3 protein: CASSYGQEVEKLFF
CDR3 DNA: TGTGCCAGCAGTTACGGACAGGAGGTTGAAAAACTGTTTTTT

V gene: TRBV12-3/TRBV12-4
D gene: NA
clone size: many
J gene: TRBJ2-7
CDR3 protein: CASRPFGTPEQYF
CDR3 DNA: TGTGCCAGTCGACCCTTTGGAACCCCCGAGCAGTACTTC

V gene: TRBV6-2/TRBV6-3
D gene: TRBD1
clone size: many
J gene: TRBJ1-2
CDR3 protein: CASSYSGTGLYGYTF
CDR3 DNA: TGTGCCAGCAGTTACTCCGGGACAGGGCTCTATGGCTACACCTTC

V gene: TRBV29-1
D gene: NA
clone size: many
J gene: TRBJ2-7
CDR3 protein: CSVEVSYEQYF
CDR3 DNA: TGCAGCGTTGAAGTTTCCTACGAGCAGTACTTC

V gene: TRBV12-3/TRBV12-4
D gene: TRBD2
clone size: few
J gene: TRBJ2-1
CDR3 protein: CASRAGGPGEQFF
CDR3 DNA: TGTGCCAGCAGGGCGGGGGGGCCGGGTGAGCAGTTCTTC

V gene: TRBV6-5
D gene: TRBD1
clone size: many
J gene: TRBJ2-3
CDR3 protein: CASSNLRGRDTQYF
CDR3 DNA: TGTGCCAGCAGTAACCTGAGGGGGCGAGATACGCAGTATTTT

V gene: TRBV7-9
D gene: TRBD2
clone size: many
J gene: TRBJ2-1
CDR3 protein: CASRPGTSAYNEQFF
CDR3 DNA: TGTGCCAGCAGGCCCGGGACTAGCGCCTACAATGAGCAGTTCTTC

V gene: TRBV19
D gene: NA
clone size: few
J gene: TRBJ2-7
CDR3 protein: CASSTNKGEQYF
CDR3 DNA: TGTGCCAGTAGTACCAACAAGGGAGAGCAGTACTTC

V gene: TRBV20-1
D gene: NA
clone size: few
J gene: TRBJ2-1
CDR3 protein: CSAREGGSYNEQFF
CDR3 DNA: TGCAGTGCTAGAGAAGGAGGGAGCTACAATGAGCAGTTCTTC

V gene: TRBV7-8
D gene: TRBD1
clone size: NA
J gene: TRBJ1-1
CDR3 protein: CASSLAVPTGYWTEAFF
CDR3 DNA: TGTGCCAGCAGCTTAGCGGTACCGACAGGGTATTGGACTGAAGCTTTCTTT

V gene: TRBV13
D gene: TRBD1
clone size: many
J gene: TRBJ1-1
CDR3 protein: CASSKTRGGNTEAFF
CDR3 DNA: TGTGCCAGCAGCAAAACCAGGGGGGGAAACACTGAAGCTTTCTTT

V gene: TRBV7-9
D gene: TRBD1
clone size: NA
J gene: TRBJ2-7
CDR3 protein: CASSSYRGLSYEQYF
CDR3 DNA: TGTGCCAGCAGCTCTTACAGGGGTCTCTCCTACGAGCAGTACTTC

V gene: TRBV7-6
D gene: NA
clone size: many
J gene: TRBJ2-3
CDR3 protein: CASSATGTGTDTQYF
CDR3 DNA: TGTGCCAGCAGCGCGACTGGTACCGGCACAGATACGCAGTATTTT

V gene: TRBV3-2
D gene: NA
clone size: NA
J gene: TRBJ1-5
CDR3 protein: CATSQGKVGAFYGNQPQHF
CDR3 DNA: TGTGCCACCAGCCAAGGGAAAGTCGGGGCCTTCTATGGGAATCAGCCCCAGCATTTT

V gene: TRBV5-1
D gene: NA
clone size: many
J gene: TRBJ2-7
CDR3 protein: CASSLYGYEQYF
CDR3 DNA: TGCGCCAGCAGCTTATACGGCTACGAGCAGTACTTC

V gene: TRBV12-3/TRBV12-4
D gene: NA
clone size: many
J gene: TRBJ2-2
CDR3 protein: CASLKAANTGELFF
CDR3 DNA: TGTGCCAGCTTAAAGGCCGCGAACACCGGGGAGCTGTTTTTT

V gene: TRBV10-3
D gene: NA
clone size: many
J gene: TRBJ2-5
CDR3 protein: CAISESIGQETQYF
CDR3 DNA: TGTGCCATCAGTGAGTCGATTGGACAAGAGACCCAGTACTTC

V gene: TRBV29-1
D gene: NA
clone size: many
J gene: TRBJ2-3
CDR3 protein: CSAPDPRTDTQYF
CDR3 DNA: TGCAGCGCCCCGGATCCGAGGACAGATACGCAGTATTTT

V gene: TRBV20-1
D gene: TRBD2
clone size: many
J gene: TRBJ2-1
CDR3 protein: CSAVLAGGAYNEQFF
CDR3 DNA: TGCAGTGCCGTACTAGCGGGGGGTGCCTACAATGAGCAGTTCTTC

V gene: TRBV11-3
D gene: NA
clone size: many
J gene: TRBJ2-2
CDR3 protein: CASSFNTLGHGELFF
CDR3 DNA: TGTGCCAGCAGCTTCAATACTCTCGGACACGGGGAGCTGTTTTTT

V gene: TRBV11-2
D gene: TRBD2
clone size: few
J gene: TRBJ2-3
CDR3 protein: CASSLEVTSGSTDTQYF
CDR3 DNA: TGTGCCAGCAGCTTAGAAGTGACTAGCGGCAGCACAGATACGCAGTATTTT

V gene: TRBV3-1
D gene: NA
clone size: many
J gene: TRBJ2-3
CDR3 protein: CASSQSYGGIDTQYF
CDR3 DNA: TGTGCCAGCAGCCAAAGCTATGGTGGAATCGATACGCAGTATTTT

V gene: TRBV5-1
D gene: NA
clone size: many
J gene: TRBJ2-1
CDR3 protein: CASSLMYKVSSYNEQFF
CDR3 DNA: TGCGCCAGCAGCTTGATGTATAAGGTCAGCTCCTACAATGAGCAGTTCTTC

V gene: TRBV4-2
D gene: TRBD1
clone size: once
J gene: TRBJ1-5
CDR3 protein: CASSDRGSNQPQHF
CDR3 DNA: TGTGCCAGCAGTGACAGGGGGAGCAATCAGCCCCAGCATTTT

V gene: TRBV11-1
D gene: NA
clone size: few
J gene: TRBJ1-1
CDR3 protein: CASSGPRVGTNTEAFF
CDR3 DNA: TGTGCCAGCAGCGGACCCCGGGTAGGGACGAACACTGAAGCTTTCTTT

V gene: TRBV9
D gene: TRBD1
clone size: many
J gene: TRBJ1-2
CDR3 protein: CASSEGQQYGYTF
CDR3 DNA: TGTGCCAGCAGCGAGGGACAGCAATATGGCTACACCTTC

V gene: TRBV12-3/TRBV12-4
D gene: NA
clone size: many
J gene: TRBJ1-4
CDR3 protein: CASSSTGATNEKLFF
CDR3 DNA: TGTGCCAGCAGTTCCACAGGTGCAACTAATGAAAAACTGTTTTTT

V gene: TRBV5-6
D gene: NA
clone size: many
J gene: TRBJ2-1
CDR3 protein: CASSLVRGHNEQFF
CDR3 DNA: TGTGCCAGCAGCTTAGTAAGAGGGCACAATGAGCAGTTCTTC

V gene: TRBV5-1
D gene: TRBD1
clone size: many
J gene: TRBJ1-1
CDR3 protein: CASSEGDRVNTEAFF
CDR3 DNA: TGCGCCAGCAGCGAAGGGGACAGGGTGAACACTGAAGCTTTCTTT

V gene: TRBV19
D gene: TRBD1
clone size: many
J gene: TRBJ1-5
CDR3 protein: CASSIFPLDRVGQPQHF
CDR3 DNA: TGTGCCAGTAGTATCTTCCCCCTTGACAGGGTGGGTCAGCCCCAGCATTTT

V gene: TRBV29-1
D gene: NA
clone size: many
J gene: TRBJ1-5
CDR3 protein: CSVDPDIYQPQHF
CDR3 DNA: TGCAGCGTTGATCCTGACATTTATCAGCCCCAGCATTTT

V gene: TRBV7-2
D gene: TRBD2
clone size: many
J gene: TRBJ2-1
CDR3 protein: CASSLIAGGRNEQFF
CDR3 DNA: TGTGCCAGCAGCTTAATAGCGGGGGGGCGCAATGAGCAGTTCTTC

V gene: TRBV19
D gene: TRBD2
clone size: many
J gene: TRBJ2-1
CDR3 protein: CASSPRLALGAEQFF
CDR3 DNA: TGTGCCAGTAGTCCAAGACTAGCTCTTGGAGCTGAGCAGTTCTTC

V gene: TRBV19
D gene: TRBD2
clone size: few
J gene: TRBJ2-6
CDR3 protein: CASSIQGGSNVLTF
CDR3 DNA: TGTGCCAGTAGTATCCAGGGAGGGTCCAACGTCCTGACTTTC

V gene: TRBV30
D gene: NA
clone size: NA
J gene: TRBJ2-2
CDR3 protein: CAWSRLPNTGELFF
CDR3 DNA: TGTGCCTGGAGTCGACTACCGAACACCGGGGAGCTGTTTTTT

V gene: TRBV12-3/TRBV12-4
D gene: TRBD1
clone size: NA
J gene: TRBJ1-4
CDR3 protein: CASREGTGGNEKLFF
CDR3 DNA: TGTGCCAGCAGGGAAGGGACAGGAGGGAATGAAAAACTGTTTTTT

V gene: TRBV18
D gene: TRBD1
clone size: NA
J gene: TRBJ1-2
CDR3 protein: CASAPRDRGLYGYTF
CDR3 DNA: TGTGCCAGCGCCCCTCGGGACAGGGGGCTCTATGGCTACACCTTC

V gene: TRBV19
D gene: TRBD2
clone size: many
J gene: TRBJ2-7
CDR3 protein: CASSTRDYRAVVEQYF
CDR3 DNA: TGTGCCAGTAGTACCCGGGACTATCGGGCCGTTGTTGAGCAGTACTTC

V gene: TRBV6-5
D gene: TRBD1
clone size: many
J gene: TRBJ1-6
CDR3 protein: CASSYAGTGESPLHF
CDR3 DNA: TGTGCCAGCAGTTACGCCGGGACAGGGGAATCACCCCTCCACTTT

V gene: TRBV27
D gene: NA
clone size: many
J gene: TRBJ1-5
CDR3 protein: CASSFWPGPQHF
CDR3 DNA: TGTGCCAGCAGTTTTTGGCCAGGGCCCCAGCATTTT

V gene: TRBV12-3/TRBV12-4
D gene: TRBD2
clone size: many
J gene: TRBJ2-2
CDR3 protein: CASSLGGTGELFF
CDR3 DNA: TGTGCCAGCAGTTTGGGAGGGACCGGGGAGCTGTTTTTT

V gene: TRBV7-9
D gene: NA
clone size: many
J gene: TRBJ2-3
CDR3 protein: CASSVKGTPSTDTQYF
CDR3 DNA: TGTGCCAGCAGCGTTAAAGGGACACCGAGCACAGATACGCAGTATTTT

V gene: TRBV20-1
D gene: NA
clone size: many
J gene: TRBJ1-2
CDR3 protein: CSASRDRGNYGYTF
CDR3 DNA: TGCAGTGCTTCCAGGGACCGCGGAAACTATGGCTACACCTTC

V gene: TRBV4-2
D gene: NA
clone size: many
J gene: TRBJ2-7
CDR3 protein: CASSQDVGEQYF
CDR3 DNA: TGTGCCAGCAGCCAAGACGTAGGCGAGCAGTACTTC

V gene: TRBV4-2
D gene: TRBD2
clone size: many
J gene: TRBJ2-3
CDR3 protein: CASSQQLAGVGDTQYF
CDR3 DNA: TGTGCCAGCAGCCAACAACTAGCGGGGGTAGGAGATACGCAGTATTTT

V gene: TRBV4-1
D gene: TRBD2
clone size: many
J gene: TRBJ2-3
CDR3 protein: CASSQPRAGRVTDTQYF
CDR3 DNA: TGCGCCAGCAGCCAACCTCGAGCCGGGAGGGTCACAGATACGCAGTATTTT

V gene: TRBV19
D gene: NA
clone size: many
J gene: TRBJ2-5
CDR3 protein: CASSIQGVETQYF
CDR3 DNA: TGTGCCAGTAGTATCCAGGGTGTGGAGACCCAGTACTTC

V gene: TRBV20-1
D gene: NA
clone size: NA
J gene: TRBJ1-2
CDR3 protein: CSARVASTLAYGYTF
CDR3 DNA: TGCAGTGCTAGAGTAGCCTCGACACTAGCCTATGGCTACACCTTC

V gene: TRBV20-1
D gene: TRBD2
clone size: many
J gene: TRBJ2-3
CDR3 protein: CSAIRGGPLDTQYF
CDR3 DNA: TGCAGTGCCATTCGGGGAGGGCCGCTAGATACGCAGTATTTT